This entry lists 18 T cell receptor beta chains sequenced from one sample in a study of OX40 agonist ivuxolimab in advanced cancers. Generated by immunoSEQ multiplex PCR, the TCRdb table keeps only in-frame clones and is missing some. This table holds about 58,000 clones, 80% to 90% found once. The sequencing here drew on CD4+ or CD8+ T cells sorted from blood, taken in a trial of the OX40 agonist ivuxolimab. Receptor source: an adult with an advanced solid tumor such as melanoma, head and neck, liver or kidney cancer.

A single count supports this clone. CDR3 protein: CASSRSSEQETQYF. The CDR3 DNA reads as TGTGCCAGCTCGCGATCATCAGAACAAGAGACCCAGTACTTC. The chain carries TRBV18 and TRBJ2-5; no firm D call. This CDR3 is 14 amino acids long. CDR1 and CDR2 from the germline V gene are KGHSH and LQKENI. The ends were cut back, 6 bases at V and 2 bases at J, with 13 bases in the middle.

This clone was recorded only once. CDR3 region: CAISGTSGLLRETQYF. As DNA, the CDR3 is TGTGCCATCAGCGGGACTAGCGGACTCCTCAGGGAGACCCAGTACTTC. The rearrangement uses TRBV10-3 and TRBJ2-5, with 11 positions matching TRBD2. V was clipped by 6 bases and J by 5 bases; unmatched bases: 11. The CDR3 loop spans 16 amino acids. Germline CDR1 is ENHRY and CDR2 is SYGVKD.

This chain uses TRBV6-4 with TRBJ2-7; D perhaps matches TRBD2 (6 bases). Germline V gene lookup returns CDR1 MRHNA and CDR2 SNTAGT. CDR3 length equals 16 residues. V dropped 3 bases and J dropped 4 bases, with 19 bases sitting between them. CDR3 protein: CASSELARPNGYEQYF. CDR3 in DNA: TGTGCCAGCAGTGAGCTAGCGAGGCCGAACGGGTACGAGCAGTACTTC.

The chain employs TRBV6-5 and TRBJ2-1; 7 bases match TRBD2. This CDR3 has 14 amino acids. V shed 0 bases, J shed 7 bases, and the junction held 3 bases outside the gene matches. Germline V gene lookup returns CDR1 MNHEY and CDR2 SVGAGI. CDR3 region: CASSYSRGRNEQFF. The CDR3 DNA follows: TGTGCCAGCAGTTACTCGCGGGGGAGGAATGAGCAGTTCTTC.

The gene calls are TRBV28 and TRBJ1-2, with D possibly TRBD1 on 6 matching bases. CDR1 and CDR2 from the germline V gene are MDHEN and SYDVKM. Trimming shortened V by 8 bases and J by 5 bases, and 18 bases separated the two germline ends. The CDR3 extends over 14 amino acids. The CDR3 sequence: CASDGGGVRYGYTF. In DNA, the CDR3 is TGTGCCAGCGATGGGGGGGGCGTTCGATATGGCTACACCTTC.

This chain uses TRBV18 with TRBJ1-1; tentative D call: TRBD1 (6 bases). Between the trimmed V and J ends, which lost 2 bases and 3 bases, there was a span of 10 bases. This CDR3 is 14 amino acids long. Germline V gene data show CDR1 as KGHSH and CDR2 as LQKENI. CDR3 region: CASSPGGRDTEAFF. DNA of the CDR3: TGTGCCAGCTCACCAGGGGGGCGTGACACTGAAGCTTTCTTT.

The V gene is TRBV28, the J gene TRBJ1-5, with D hard to call. V was shortened by 8 bases and J by 0 bases, with 14 bases between the two germline ends. This CDR3 has 15 residues. Germline CDR1 and CDR2: MDHEN and SYDVKM. CDR3 protein: CASSTGGNSNQPQHF. CDR3 DNA: TGTGCCAGCTCCACCGGTGGGAATAGCAATCAGCCCCAGCATTTT.

This clone was seen more than once but under ten times. J is TRBJ1-2 and V is TRBV4-1; TRBD1 matches at 7 bases. Germline V gene lookup returns CDR1 MGHRA and CDR2 YSYEKL. CDR3 length: 14 residues. Trimming cost V 1 base and J 7 bases; bases outside gene matches: 6. The CDR3 region has the DNA TGCGCCAGCAGCCAAGTCGACAGGGTTGGTGGCTACACCTTC. Translation: CASSQVDRVGGYTF.

On this clone itself: The junction departs from the called germline gene at one end, perhaps through a read error. The genes are TRBV7-7 and TRBJ2-5; tentatively, D is TRBD2 (5 bases). Germline V gives CDR1 SSHAT, CDR2 FNYEAQ (reference sequence). CDR3 length: 14 amino acids. The DNA for the CDR3 is TGTGCTAGCAGCTGGGGAGAGTCAAAAGAGACCCAGTACTTC. Translation: CASSWGESKETQYF.

The rearrangement links TRBV7-2 to TRBJ2-5, with D perhaps TRBD2 (5 bases). The CDR3 extends over 14 amino acids. Looked up from germline, CDR1 is SGHTA and CDR2 is FQGNSA. Between the trimmed V and J ends, which lost 1 base and 5 bases, there was a span of 11 bases. Written as DNA, the CDR3 is TGTGCCAGCAGCTTAGGTGCGGGCGGGGAGACCCAGTACTTC. Its protein is CASSLGAGGETQYF.

This clone was counted between two and nine times. This chain joins TRBV19 and TRBJ2-3, with a weak D call TRBD2 (6 bases). V dropped 3 bases and J dropped 0 bases, with 16 bases sitting between them. This CDR3 is built from 17 residues. Germline CDR1 and CDR2: LNHDA and SQIVND (reference sequence). The CDR3 here is CASSMKSLATSTDTQYF. The DNA of the CDR3 is TGTGCCAGTAGTATGAAGAGTCTAGCGACTAGCACAGATACGCAGTATTTT. The full variable domain, completed using reference TRBV19 and TRBJ2-3, is DGGITQSPKYLFRKEGQNVTLSCEQNLNHDAMYWYRQDPGQGLRLIYYSQIVNDFQKGDIAEGYSVSREKKESFPLTVTSAQKNPTAFYLCASSMKSLATSTDTQYFGPGTRLTVL.

The rearrangement uses TRBV7-9 and TRBJ2-2, with D unclear. V shed 2 bases and J shed 5 bases, with 9 bases lying between them. Germline values: CDR1 SEHNR, CDR2 FQNEAQ (reference sequence). There are 14 residues in the CDR3. The CDR3 sequence: CASSLMGPTGELFF. In nucleotides, the CDR3 is TGTGCCAGCAGCTTAATGGGCCCGACCGGGGAGCTGTTTTTT.

V usage is TRBV7-9 and J usage is TRBJ1-5, with D tentatively TRBD1 (5 bases). Per the germline V gene, CDR1 is SEHNR and CDR2 is FQNEAQ (reference sequence). The CDR3 contains 14 residues. Trimming shortened V by 11 bases and J by 0 bases, and 14 bases separated the two germline ends. The CDR3 DNA reads as TGTGCCTGGGGGGGGATCGATAGCAATCAGCCCCAGCATTTT. This gives the protein CAWGGIDSNQPQHF.

The chain combines TRBV15 with TRBJ2-1, with 10 bases fitting TRBD2. The CDR3 is made up of 14 amino acids. The junction had 1 base not matched to a gene; V was cut back by 1 base and J by 7 bases. Germline V gene lookup returns CDR1 LNHNV and CDR2 YYDKDF (reference sequence). The CDR3: CATSRGLAGNEQFF. Here the CDR3 DNA reads TGTGCCACCAGCAGAGGACTAGCGGGTAATGAGCAGTTCTTC.

The gene calls are TRBV5-1 and TRBJ1-4; D is possibly TRBD1 (5 bases). Trimming took 5 bases from V and 3 from J, leaving 8 bases between them. The germline gives CDR1 SGHRS, CDR2 YFSETQ. The CDR3 extends over 13 amino acids. DNA of the CDR3: TGCGCCAGCAGGAGGGGTTCTAATGAAAAACTGTTTTTT. Protein sequence: CASRRGSNEKLFF.

CDR3 in amino acids: CAWGHLAGPPGELFF. CDR3 DNA sequence: TGTGCCTGGGGTCATCTAGCGGGACCACCCGGGGAGCTGTTTTTT. The chain has TRBV30 and TRBJ2-2; 9 bases line up with TRBD2. The trim removed 5 bases at V and 6 bases at J, leaving 10 bases unmatched. This CDR3 has 15 amino acids. The germline V gene encodes CDR1 GTSNPN and CDR2 SVGIG (reference sequence). Filled out from reference TRBV30 and TRBJ2-2, the complete variable domain reads SQTIHQWPATLVQPVGSPLSLECTVEGTSNPNLYWYRQAAGRGLQLLFYSVGIGQISSEVPQNLSASRPQDRQFILSSKKLLLSDSGFYLCAWGHLAGPPGELFFGEGSRLTVL.

Worth noting for this clone: Other DNA sequences in the sample encode the same CDR3. This chain joins TRBV29-1 and TRBJ2-1; TRBD1 aligns across 8 bases. There are 13 residues in the CDR3. Germline V gene data show CDR1 as SQVTM and CDR2 as ANQGSEA. The CDR3 DNA is TGCAGTGGATCCGGGACAGGATACAATGAGCAGTTCTTC. This codes for CSGSGTGYNEQFF.

This clone was picked up one time. V usage is TRBV19 and J usage is TRBJ2-7; tentatively, D is TRBD1 (7 bases). The ends were cut back, 6 bases at V and 2 bases at J, with 14 bases in the middle. Germline V gene data show CDR1 as LNHDA and CDR2 as SQIVND (reference sequence). CDR3 length: 14 residues. CDR3 DNA sequence: TGTGCCAGTAGCTCACAGGGGACTGCCTACGAGCAGTACTTC. Residues: CASSSQGTAYEQYF.